This section outlines one T cell receptor beta chain sequence together with its context. Trimming took 3 bases from V and 7 from J, leaving 7 bases between them. CDR1 is SEHNR, CDR2 FQNEAQ, per germline (reference sequence). The CDR3 is 12 amino acids. These data belong to a study of blood T cell repertoires in COVID-19. As for the study in general: The cDNA or gDNA used as material had been derived from T cells, B-cell-depleted T cells, or PBMCs.

Data came from immunoSEQ multiplex PCR; TCRdb stores just in-frame clones and leaves some out. The repertoire includes 200,000 to 250,000 clones, approximately 80% of them detected once, and roughly 13% sits in the top ten. The chain couples TRBV7-9 to TRBJ1-5, with a weak D call TRBD1 (5 bases). Sequencing was performed on peripheral blood. The origin of this receptor is a human donor in a cohort sampled during active COVID-19. The CDR3 here is CASSLGGQPQHF. Here the CDR3 DNA reads TGTGCCAGCAGCTTGGGGGGACAGCCCCAGCATTTT.